One and the same sample provided the 7 T cell receptor beta chains below, sequenced in a study of T cell responses to AZD1222 COVID-19 vaccine. Some clones are missing from TCRdb's copy, which holds only in-frame ones; the method was immunoSEQ multiplex PCR. The repertoire consists of about 140,000 clones, with 80% to 90% occurring once and the leading ten covering approximately 3%. The starting material was peripheral blood, obtained on day 0 of AZD1222 vaccination. The receptors stem from an adult in good health.

This clone was observed a few times. V usage is TRBV14 and J usage is TRBJ2-3; weak D call: TRBD2 (5 bases). The CDR3 extends over 14 amino acids. The V and J ends lost 4 bases and 2 bases respectively, with 10 bases between them. The V gene's germline CDR1 is SGHDN and CDR2 FVKESK. CDR3 nucleotide sequence: TGTGCCAGCAGCCCCACGGGAACCACAGATACGCAGTATTTT. Translated: CASSPTGTTDTQYF.

Comment on this clone: Other DNA sequences from this sample encode an identical CDR3 as well. V usage is TRBV7-2 and J usage is TRBJ2-7; 8 nucleotides agree with TRBD2. CDR3 length: 14 residues. Trimming took 5 bases from V and 2 from J; bases not matched to a gene: 5. Germline V gene sequence: CDR1 SGHTA, CDR2 FQGNSA. DNA for the CDR3: TGTGCCAGCAGCCCGAGCGGGAGCCCCTACGAGCAGTACTTC. This gives the protein CASSPSGSPYEQYF.

This clone occurred once. The chain uses TRBV27 and TRBJ1-6; perhaps TRBD1 as D (5 bases). Germline CDR1 and CDR2: MNHEY and SMNVEV (reference sequence). The length of the CDR3 is 15 residues. V lost 4 bases, J lost 9 bases, and 16 bases lay in between. The chain's CDR3 is CASSSPGHGSSPLHF. The CDR3 coding sequence is TGTGCCAGCAGTTCTCCCGGACACGGGAGTTCACCCCTCCACTTT.

The V gene is TRBV2, the J gene TRBJ1-2, with TRBD1 matching 7 bases. Germline V gives CDR1 SNHLY, CDR2 FYNNEI. This CDR3 is 12 amino acids long. CDR3 DNA: TGTGCGGAGTCACAGGGGAACTATGGCTACACCTTC. It specifies CAESQGNYGYTF.

The chain joins TRBV7-2 to TRBJ2-1; D ambiguous. Trimming took 5 bases from V and 6 from J, leaving 17 bases between them. The CDR3 sequence is 15 residues long. Per germline, CDR1 SGHTA and CDR2 FQGNSA. The CDR3 protein is CASSAATSGVNEQFF. The CDR3 bases are TGTGCCAGCAGCGCAGCCACCTCTGGGGTCAATGAGCAGTTCTTC.

This clone was seen only a few times. DNA of the CDR3: TGTGCCAGCTCACCATCAGGGGGGAGTGAAGCTTTCTTT. Protein sequence: CASSPSGGSEAFF. J is TRBJ1-1 and V is TRBV18; 7 bases match TRBD1. The CDR3 has 13 amino acids. Germline CDR1 KGHSH, CDR2 LQKENI. V lost 2 bases and J lost 7; bases outside the gene matches: 4.

The chain recombines TRBV5-1 with TRBJ1-2; D is possibly TRBD1 (6 bases). V was cut by 0 bases and J by 8 bases, with 17 bases left in between. The V gene's germline CDR1 is SGHRS and CDR2 YFSETQ. CDR3 size: 15 residues. Here the CDR3 reads CASSLVQSGGGGYTF. DNA for the CDR3: TGCGCCAGCAGCTTGGTACAGTCGGGGGGCGGCGGCTACACCTTC.